Sequencing of this T cell receptor (beta chain) was carried out in a study of T cell changes during pregnancy in multiple sclerosis (dated by TCRdb to between 2018 and 2021). With respect to the entire study: The study examined how the T cell repertoire changed over the course of pregnancy in women with multiple sclerosis.

Including the terminal cysteine and phenylalanine, the CDR3 comprises 14 residues. Only CDR3 DNA remains: 42 bases, in frame from the first base. After removal of 2 bases from V and 6 bases from J, the junction retains 6 bases not matched to a gene. According to the germline V gene, CDR1 reads MGHDK and CDR2 reads SYGVNS. Regarding this clone: The antigen it binds to is not known. No base qualities exist here, and no much larger clone lies one base off it.

The library was obtained by the immunoSEQ multiplex PCR assay. The table comes from immuneACCESS by way of TCRdb, which keeps in-frame sequences with V and J called. Part of the clones is missing from these tables; in studies checked, under half for an unresolved V gene and the rest for unknown reasons. A total of 72,000 or so clones appear in this sample, roughly 93% of them only once. More than 2% of the sample lies in the top ten. The chain is assembled from TRBV25-1 and TRBJ1-2, with TRBD1 matching 7 junction bases. The receptor was isolated from a female donor with multiple sclerosis, enrolled in a pregnancy study. Sequenced material: peripheral blood, taken in the second trimester of pregnancy. The CDR3 in this case is CASSERWQGDGYTF. The nucleotides are TGTGCCAGCAGTGAAAGGTGGCAGGGGGATGGCTACACCTTC.